The 25 T cell receptor beta chains below all came from one sample that was sequenced in a study of tissue T cells after allogeneic stem cell transplantation. The time point here: mouse harvest day 7 after allogeneic transplant. Mouse grafts combined 10^7 T-cell-depleted bone marrow cells with 10^6 splenic CD5+ T cells. TCRdb's copy holds only in-frame clones and misses some; the assay was immunoSEQ multiplex PCR. The profile shows about 3,900 clones, roughly 50% of them singletons. Sample: lymph node tissue. These receptors were taken from a female BALB/c mouse given C57BL/6 T cells with graft-versus-host disease after an allogeneic hematopoietic cell transplant.

Turning to this clone: The germline and genes are mouse ones. Read sequence stops 1 residue before the CDR3 end, and the germline J gene provides the missing end. The rearrangement joins TRBV12-2 to TRBJ1-1, with D uncertain. Trimming removed 0 bases at V and 1 base at J, with 5 bases between. The CDR3 loop spans 13 amino acids. Germline CDR1 reads SGHLS; CDR2 reads HYDKME. Incomplete CDR3 DNA: TGTGCCAGCTCTCTCGAGGGAAACACAGAAGTCTTC. Its protein product is CASSLEGNTEVF. The whole CDR3 protein is CASSLEGNTEVFF.

As concerns this clone: Gene names are mouse gene names. The read terminates 1 residue before the CDR3 end, so the remaining end is supplied by the germline J gene. The chain is built from TRBV26 and TRBJ2-4; D remains unclear. The CDR3 totals 13 residues. The germline CDR1 and CDR2 sequences are KGHPV and FQNQEV (reference sequence). The ends were cut back, 2 bases at V and 0 bases at J, with 3 bases in the middle. The CDR3 loop is CASSLRSQNTLYF. The sequenced CDR3 bases are TGTGCCAGCAGTCTGAGGAGTCAAAACACCTTGTAC.

The sample holds a few counts of this clone. Mouse names are used for the genes. The read is 1 residue too short to cover the CDR3 end, so that end is filled in from the germline J gene. This sample also contains other DNA sequences that code for the same CDR3. The gene calls are TRBV26 and TRBJ2-7; possible D gene TRBD1, 6 bases. Trimming removed 6 bases from V and 0 bases from J, with 9 bases in between. The length of the CDR3 is 13 residues. Germline CDR1 KGHPV, CDR2 FQNQEV (reference sequence). CDR3 in amino acids: CASRGHSSYEQYF. CDR3 DNA (partial): TGTGCCAGCAGGGGACATAGCTCCTATGAACAGTAC.

By its share, this clone is large. Genes and germline are mouse. The sequence runs out 1 residue before the end of the CDR3; the remainder is reconstructed from the germline J gene. The V call is TRBV26, the J call TRBJ1-3, with D possibly being TRBD1 (5 bases). Deletions cut 4 bases from V and 0 bases from J, with 7 bases between. Germline CDR1 and CDR2: KGHPV and FQNQEV (reference sequence). The CDR3 is 14 residues long. The CDR3 bases that were read are TGTGCCAGCAGTCGGGGGAATTCTGGAAATACGCTCTAT. This encodes CASSRGNSGNTLY. The whole CDR3 reads CASSRGNSGNTLYF. Based on the CDR3 plus reference TRBV26 and TRBJ1-3, the full variable domain is NSKVIQTPRYLVKGQGQKAKMRCIPEKGHPVVFWYQQNKNNEFKFLINFQNQEVLQQIDMTEKRFSAECPSNSPCSLEIQSSEAGDSALYLCASSRGNSGNTLYFGEGSRLIVV.

This clone was counted a single time. Germline and genes here are mouse. Read sequence stops 1 residue before the CDR3 end, and the germline J gene provides the missing end. The rearrangement joins TRBV19 to TRBJ1-1; 7 nucleotides agree with TRBD1. This CDR3 has 11 residues. V lost 4 bases and J lost 10; bases outside the gene matches: 4. Germline V gene data show CDR1 as FNHDT and CDR2 as SITEND (reference sequence). The CDR3 here is CASSHRGGVFF. The covered CDR3 bases are TGTGCCAGCAGTCACAGGGGTGGAGTCTTC.

This clone appeared a few times. Gene names follow the mouse nomenclature. Sequencing ends 1 residue short of the CDR3 end; the germline J gene provides the rest. The chain has TRBV1 and TRBJ1-2; D is perhaps TRBD1 (5 bases). In germline, CDR1 is NSQYPW, CDR2 LRSPGD (reference sequence). Trimming removed 3 bases at V and 0 bases at J, with 8 bases between. The CDR3 is made up of 14 amino acids. The sequenced part of the CDR3 DNA is TGCACCTGCAGTGCCCAGGGAGCAAACTCCGACTACACC. It codes for CTCSAQGANSDYT. The full CDR3 is CTCSAQGANSDYTF.

As regards this clone: Gene names denote mouse genes. The read ends 1 residue before the CDR3 terminus; that terminus is restored from the germline J gene. V usage is TRBV23 and J usage is TRBJ1-4; the table assigns TRBD1, which was not confirmed against the DNA. From germline, CDR1 is KGHTA and CDR2 FQNQQP. The CDR3 is 14 residues long. Incomplete CDR3 DNA: TGCTCCAGCAGTGGACAGGGACCCAACGAAAGATTATTT. Translated: CSSSGQGPNERLF. The full CDR3 is CSSSGQGPNERLFF.

Concerning this clone itself: Mouse names are used for the genes. The read ends 1 residue before the CDR3 terminus; that terminus is restored from the germline J gene. This chain uses TRBV1 with TRBJ2-4; 8 nucleotides align to TRBD1. The CDR3 has 14 amino acids. Germline trimming cut 1 base from V and 3 bases from J; bases unmatched to any gene: 0. The germline CDR1 and CDR2 sequences are NSQYPW and LRSPGD (reference sequence). CDR3 DNA, as far as it was read: TGCACCTGCAGTGCAGGACAGGGGCAAAACACCTTGTAC. The encoded protein is CTCSAGQGQNTLY. The entire CDR3 protein is CTCSAGQGQNTLYF.

This clone is medium-sized (0.01 to 0.1%) in the sample. These gene names are mouse names. Sequencing ends 1 residue short of the CDR3 end; the germline J gene provides the rest. V usage is TRBV12-2 and J usage is TRBJ2-5, with D possibly matching TRBD2 (5 bases). Trimming shortened V by 0 bases and J by 0 bases, and 9 bases separated the two germline ends. The length of the CDR3 is 15 residues. The germline V gene has CDR1 SGHLS and CDR2 HYDKME. The CDR3 sequence: CASSLGLGNQDTQYF. Partial CDR3 DNA: TGTGCCAGCTCTCTCGGGCTGGGTAACCAAGACACCCAGTAC.

This clone has just one count. These gene names are mouse names. Read data end 1 residue before the CDR3 end; the end is taken from the germline J gene. The rearrangement links TRBV12-2 to TRBJ2-7, with 12 positions matching TRBD2. Germline trimming cut 0 bases from V and 5 bases from J; bases unmatched to any gene: 4. The CDR3 is made up of 15 amino acids. Per the germline V gene, CDR1 is SGHLS and CDR2 is HYDKME. Partial CDR3 DNA: TGTGCCAGCTCTCTCGACTGGGGGGGCGCGGATGAACAGTAC. Residues: CASSLDWGGADEQY. The CDR3 in full is CASSLDWGGADEQYF.

This clone came up a few times. The gene names here belong to mouse. The read falls 1 residue short of the CDR3 end, and the missing part is taken from the germline J gene. J is TRBJ2-7 and V is TRBV13-2, with D possibly being TRBD2 (5 bases). The germline gives CDR1 NNHNN, CDR2 SYGAGS (reference sequence). The V end lost 0 bases, the J end lost 4 bases, and 11 bases lay between the germline ends. The CDR3 contains 14 residues. The CDR3 region is CASGDEAWVYEQYF. The sequenced part of the CDR3 DNA is TGTGCCAGCGGTGATGAGGCCTGGGTGTATGAACAGTAC.

About this clone itself: Each gene name is a mouse one. From the germline J gene comes the end of the CDR3, since the read stops 1 residue before it. The V gene is TRBV17, the J gene TRBJ1-4; D not resolved. This CDR3 spans 13 amino acids. The V gene's germline CDR1 is MNHDT and CDR2 YYDKIL. Deletions cut 0 bases from V and 4 bases from J, with 3 bases between. The covered CDR3 bases are TGTGCTAGCAGTAGAGATCTCAACGAAAGATTATTT. Its translation is CASSRDLNERLF. In full, the CDR3 is CASSRDLNERLFF.

This clone was seen a handful of times. Gene names refer to mouse genes. CDR3 DNA, as far as it was read: TGTGCCAGCAGTCGACTGGAGGAACAGTAC. Protein sequence: CASSRLEEQY. The whole CDR3 sequence reads CASSRLEEQYF. The chain recombines TRBV26 with TRBJ2-7; the D gene is possibly TRBD2 (6 bases). The read ends 1 residue before the CDR3 terminus; that terminus is restored from the germline J gene. The CDR3 runs 11 residues. The V gene lost 4 bases and the J gene lost 7 bases, with 8 bases spanning the gap. The V gene's germline CDR1 is KGHPV and CDR2 FQNQEV (reference sequence).

This clone was seen once. Gene and germline names: mouse. The read terminates 1 residue before the CDR3 end, so the remaining end is supplied by the germline J gene. The V call is TRBV16, the J call TRBJ2-3; the D is unclear. Per the germline V gene, CDR1 is SGHSA and CDR2 is FRNQAP. V was pared by 1 base and J by 1 base, with 6 bases between. The CDR3 has 14 amino acids. Partial CDR3 DNA: TGTGCAAGCAGCTTAGCCCAGCGTGCAGAAACGCTGTAT. This codes for CASSLAQRAETLY. Given in full, the CDR3 is CASSLAQRAETLYF.

This clone is large within its sample. Genes and germline are mouse. The read halts 1 residue ahead of the CDR3 end, with the missing end drawn from the germline J gene. The rearrangement links TRBV15 to TRBJ2-7; TRBD2 agrees at 9 bases. This CDR3 contains 15 residues. Per germline, CDR1 SGHND and CDR2 FRSKSL. V dropped 0 bases and J dropped 0; count of bases not matched to a gene: 0. CDR3: CASSLAGLGSYEQYF. The sequenced part of the CDR3 DNA is TGTGCCAGCAGTTTAGCGGGACTGGGCTCCTATGAACAGTAC.

Regarding this clone: Mouse germline and gene names are used. The read comes to an end 1 residue before the CDR3 does, leaving the germline J gene to fill in the end. The chain employs TRBV14 and TRBJ2-3, with D perhaps matching TRBD1 (6 bases). Deletions cut 1 base from V and 4 bases from J, with 7 bases between. Germline V gene sequence: CDR1 SGHDT, CDR2 FRDEAV. The CDR3 covers 13 residues. The chain's CDR3 is CASSFTGPETLYF. The DNA read from the CDR3 is TGTGCCAGCAGTTTCACAGGGCCAGAAACGCTGTAT. Full variable domain (missing parts from reference TRBV14 and TRBJ2-3): EAGVTQSPRYAVLQEGQAVSFWCDPISGHDTLYWYQQPRDQGPQLLVYFRDEAVIDNSQLPSDRFSAVRPKGTNSTLKIQSAKQGDTATYLCASSFTGPETLYFGSGTRLTVL.

Of note for this clone: All gene names here are mouse names. The CDR3 is cut off 1 residue early in the read; its end comes from the germline J gene. The chain links TRBV29 to TRBJ1-1; TRBD1 matches 7 bases. From germline, CDR1 is MSHET and CDR2 SYDVDS. J gave up 0 bases and V 4 bases, and 2 bases lay outside the gene matches. The CDR3 covers 14 residues. CDR3 DNA, as far as it was read: TGTGCTAGCAGTTCTGGGACAGCAAACACAGAAGTCTTC. Protein sequence: CASSSGTANTEVF. The CDR3, in full, reads CASSSGTANTEVFF.

Turning to this clone: Gene names denote mouse genes. Read coverage stops 1 residue before the CDR3 terminus; the germline J gene supplies the remainder. The rearrangement uses TRBV20 and TRBJ2-4, with unresolved D. Per the germline V gene, CDR1 is GFQATS and CDR2 is STVNSAI. The CDR3 spans 12 residues. The ends were cut back, 2 bases at V and 3 bases at J, with 6 bases in the middle. The DNA read from the CDR3 is TGTGGTGCTAGGAAGGGACAAAACACCTTGTAC. Protein: CGARKGQNTLY. Given in full, the CDR3 is CGARKGQNTLYF.

As regards this clone: Gene names and germline match the mouse. The CDR3 end lies 1 residue beyond the end of the read and is filled in from the germline J gene. The chain combines TRBV3 with TRBJ1-6; D uncertain. TRBJ1-6 is recorded as an ORF, its role being uncertain. Trimming took 1 base from V and 7 from J, leaving 5 bases between them. The CDR3 spans 13 residues. Germline CDR1 SNHLY, CDR2 FYNGKV (reference sequence). The CDR3 bases that were read are TGTGCCAGCAGCTTAGGACAAAATTCGCCCCTCTAC. Its translation is CASSLGQNSPLY. The whole CDR3 sequence reads CASSLGQNSPLYF.

In the case of this clone: Gene names are mouse gene names. The CDR3 sequence: CASSLDWGQDTQYF. The CDR3 bases that were read are TGTGCCAGCAGTCTCGACTGGGGCCAAGACACCCAGTAC. The chain has TRBV26 and TRBJ2-5; 8 nucleotides align to TRBD2. The missing CDR3 end, 1 residue past where the read stops, is filled in from the germline J gene. Looked up from germline, CDR1 is KGHPV and CDR2 is FQNQEV (reference sequence). J lost 2 bases, V lost 3 bases, and 1 base had no gene match. The CDR3 sequence is 14 residues long.

Regarding this clone: Mouse germline and gene names are used. The observed sequence ends 1 residue before the CDR3 terminus, with the missing tail filled in from the germline J gene. The rearrangement joins TRBV13-3 to TRBJ2-5; 10 nucleotides agree with TRBD1. From germline, CDR1 is NNHDY and CDR2 SYVADS. V was clipped by 0 bases and J by 6 bases; unmatched bases: 4. The CDR3 contains 15 residues. CDR3 amino acids: CASSDAADRGDTQYF. The sequenced CDR3 bases are TGTGCCAGCAGTGATGCAGCGGACAGGGGGGACACCCAGTAC. The entire variable domain, with the rest obtained from reference TRBV13-3 and TRBJ2-5, is as follows: EAAVTQSPRSKVAVTGGKVTLSCHQTNNHDYMYWYRQDTGHGLRLIHYSYVADSTEKGDIPDGYKASRPSQENFSLILELASLSQTAVYFCASSDAADRGDTQYFGPGTRLLVL.

On this clone: The gene names given are mouse names. The CDR3 DNA, read in part, is TGTGCCAGCAGCTTAGTGGGCGCGCGTGCAGAAACGCTGTAT. This translates into CASSLVGARAETLY. From start to end, the CDR3 is CASSLVGARAETLYF. The J gene is TRBJ2-3, the V gene TRBV3; no firm D call. The read stops 1 residue short of the end of the CDR3; the missing end is completed from the germline J gene. V shed 1 base and J shed 1 base, with 9 bases lying between them. Germline values: CDR1 SNHLY, CDR2 FYNGKV (reference sequence). This CDR3 contains 15 residues.

The sample holds one count of this clone. Gene names are mouse gene names. The read terminates 1 residue before the CDR3 end, so the remaining end is supplied by the germline J gene. This rearrangement joins TRBV5 to TRBJ1-6; no clear D gene. TRBJ1-6 is assigned to the ORF class and has an uncertain function. Germline CDR1 reads LGHNA; CDR2 reads YNLKQL (reference sequence). CDR3 length: 13 amino acids. V lost 4 bases to trimming and J lost 4 bases, with 5 bases between them. The sequenced CDR3 bases are TGTGCCAGCAGCCCAGAGTATAATTCGCCCCTCTAC. It specifies CASSPEYNSPLY. From start to end, the CDR3 is CASSPEYNSPLYF.

Concerning this clone: Any gene name here is a mouse gene name. The read terminates 1 residue ahead of where the CDR3 ends, so the germline J gene completes it. This chain uses TRBV26 with TRBJ2-7; a possible D gene is TRBD1 (6 bases). The CDR3 is 14 amino acids. V lost 7 bases and J lost 0, with 13 bases in between. The germline gives CDR1 KGHPV, CDR2 FQNQEV (reference sequence). CDR3 DNA (partial): TGTGCCAGCATTCTAGGACAGAGCTCCTATGAACAGTAC. Its translation: CASILGQSSYEQY. Given in full, the CDR3 is CASILGQSSYEQYF. Filled out from reference TRBV26 and TRBJ2-7, the complete variable domain reads NSKVIQTPRYLVKGQGQKAKMRCIPEKGHPVVFWYQQNKNNEFKFLINFQNQEVLQQIDMTEKRFSAECPSNSPCSLEIQSSEAGDSALYLCASILGQSSYEQYFGPGTRLTVL.

Worth noting for this clone: Gene names and germline refer to mouse. The missing CDR3 end, 1 residue past where the read stops, is filled in from the germline J gene. The chain is built from TRBV26 and TRBJ2-3, with a possible D match to TRBD1 (5 bases). The CDR3 consists of 14 residues. The germline V and J ends were trimmed by 2 bases and 0 bases, with 6 bases remaining between them. Germline V gene lookup returns CDR1 KGHPV and CDR2 FQNQEV (reference sequence). The CDR3 reads CASSLDSSAETLYF. CDR3 DNA (partial): TGTGCCAGCAGTCTGGACAGTAGTGCAGAAACGCTGTAT.